The entry that follows covers one TCR beta chain sequence. The antigen remains unidentified. Germline CDR1 and CDR2: MDHEN and SYDVKM. Trimming took 3 bases from V and 0 from J; bases not matched to a gene: 11. The CDR3 is 19 amino acids. The data were taken from a study of T cell responses to AZD1222 COVID-19 vaccine. Study outcomes and limitations: At baseline, just 6 or 7 AZD1222 recipients tested seropositive. In the spike-specific TCR repertoire, nearly half reportedly target unmutated variant regions. Clonal diversity was possibly underestimated; the donors were predominantly white British and more often female. The repertoires were collected only after the peak T cell response.

The protocol was immunoSEQ multiplex PCR, while the TCRdb copy is restricted to in-frame clones and leaves out a portion. The table records around 140,000 clones, 92% of them present only once. The chain has TRBV28 and TRBJ1-6; 7 positions match TRBD1. Here the sequenced sample was peripheral blood, taken 28 days after the second AZD1222 dose. This TCR derives from an adult who received the AZD1222 COVID-19 vaccine. The DNA for the CDR3 is TGTGCCAGCAGTTTGAGACAGGGACTTAGGAGCTCCTATAATTCACCCCTCCACTTT. It encodes CASSLRQGLRSSYNSPLHF.